The text below deals with one TCR beta chain. Measured with immunoSEQ multiplex PCR; TCRdb has only the in-frame clones, and not every one. The sample has roughly 140,000 clones, 70% to 90% seen once. This sample is part of a study of blood T cell repertoires in COVID-19. The receptor was isolated from a woman aged 55-69 years with COVID-19, enrolled during active disease. Material: peripheral blood.

The CDR3 protein is CASSPTGQDSIAGGYTF. The DNA of the CDR3 is TGTGCCAGCAGCCCCACTGGACAGGATAGTATAGCAGGCGGCTACACCTTC. The chain carries TRBV7-2 and TRBJ1-2; 7 nucleotides agree with TRBD1. V was clipped by 5 bases and J by 8 bases; unmatched bases: 20. Germline V gene data show CDR1 as SGHTA and CDR2 as FQGNSA. The CDR3 is 17 amino acids. Full variable domain (rest looked up from reference TRBV7-2 and TRBJ1-2): GAGVSQSPSNKVTEKGKDVELRCDPISGHTALYWYRQSLGQGLEFLIYFQGNSAPDKSGLPSDRFSAERTGGSVSTLTIQRTQQEDSAVYLCASSPTGQDSIAGGYTFGSGTRLTVV.